What follows are 12 T cell receptor beta chains derived from one specimen sequenced in a study of early T cells in non-severe SARS-CoV-2 infection. TCRdb analysed the 5' RACE reads with MiXCR anew, one entry per CDR3 protein. The sample includes 45,000 to 60,000 distinct CDR3 sequences, under 9% of them seen just once. This material consisted of whole blood, taken at baseline. Every receptor here comes from an adult who was a healthcare worker with PCR-confirmed SARS-CoV-2 infection or an uninfected control (not recorded which).

The chain recombines TRBV21-1 with TRBJ2-7; TRBD1 was called by the table and not checked on the DNA. TRBV21-1 represents a pseudogene. This CDR3 comprises 13 residues. DNA of the CDR3: TGTGCCAGCAGCAAAAGAGCGAGGGGAGAGCAGTACTTC. Protein: CASSKRARGEQYF.

This clonotype appeared many times. The chain is built from TRBV20-1 and TRBJ2-5; D unresolved. Germline lookup yields CDR1 DFQATT and CDR2 SNEGSKA (reference sequence). The V end lost 3 bases, the J end lost 1 base, and 6 bases lay between the germline ends. This CDR3 comprises 12 residues. Here the CDR3 reads CSASELQETQYF. The CDR3 coding sequence is TGCAGTGCTAGTGAGCTCCAAGAGACCCAGTACTTC.

This clonotype has more than one count but fewer than ten. The chain recombines TRBV19 with TRBJ2-3; D is unresolved. Trimming took off 5 bases at V and 5 bases at J, with 8 bases between the two ends. CDR1 is LNHDA, CDR2 SQIVND, per germline (reference sequence). The CDR3 length is 12 residues. The CDR3 DNA follows: TGTGCCAGTAGTCCGTCGGGAGATACGCAGTATTTT. Its translation is CASSPSGDTQYF. Full variable domain (missing parts from reference TRBV19 and TRBJ2-3): DGGITQSPKYLFRKEGQNVTLSCEQNLNHDAMYWYRQDPGQGLRLIYYSQIVNDFQKGDIAEGYSVSREKKESFPLTVTSAQKNPTAFYLCASSPSGDTQYFGPGTRLTVL.

In this sample, this clonotype turned up a few times. The chain uses TRBV2 and TRBJ1-1, with 10 positions matching TRBD1. The junction had 10 bases not matched to a gene; V was cut back by 8 bases and J by 7 bases. Germline CDR1 is SNHLY and CDR2 is FYNNEI. The CDR3 has 14 amino acids. The CDR3 sequence: CASRPTGGRGEAFF. The CDR3 nucleotides read TGTGCCAGCCGACCGACAGGGGGCCGAGGTGAAGCTTTCTTT.

The table lists this clonotype with many counts. The gene calls are TRBV19 and TRBJ1-2, with 7 bases aligning to TRBD1. The V gene end was trimmed by 5 bases and the J gene end by 2 bases; junction bases not matched to a gene: 2. Looked up from germline, CDR1 is LNHDA and CDR2 is SQIVND (reference sequence). The length of the CDR3 is 13 residues. CDR3 sequence reads: CASSPTGNYGYTF. The CDR3 bases are TGTGCCAGTAGTCCGACAGGGAACTATGGCTACACCTTC.

This clonotype appeared many times. The chain couples TRBV20-1 to TRBJ2-7, with 9 bases matching TRBD1. This CDR3 comprises 16 residues. Germline V CDR1 and CDR2: DFQATT, SNEGSKA (reference sequence). With 2 bases clipped from V and 2 bases from J, the junction kept 10 bases outside the gene matches. The CDR3 DNA sequence: TGCAGTGCTAGAAGCAGGGGCGGACAGGGGACCTACGAGCAGTACTTC. Translating it yields CSARSRGGQGTYEQYF.

This rearrangement joins TRBV5-1 to TRBJ2-6; a weak D match, TRBD1 (5 bases). Trimming removed 5 bases at V and 0 bases at J, with 12 bases between. CDR3 size: 16 residues. The V gene's germline CDR1 is SGHRS and CDR2 YFSETQ. CDR3 in amino acids: CASSSGRFSGANVLTF. The CDR3 DNA sequence: TGCGCCAGCAGTTCAGGGCGATTCTCTGGGGCCAACGTCCTGACTTTC.

This rearrangement joins TRBV5-4 to TRBJ2-5, with D uncertain. Germline V CDR1 and CDR2: SGHNT, YYREEE (reference sequence). The CDR3 covers 14 residues. V was cut by 0 bases and J by 5 bases, with 11 bases left in between. This CDR3 is CASSLAEPGETQYF. The CDR3 DNA reads as TGTGCCAGCAGCTTGGCAGAGCCTGGGGAGACCCAGTACTTC.

V usage is TRBV5-1 and J usage is TRBJ1-4, with D possibly being TRBD1 (5 bases). CDR1 is SGHRS and CDR2 is YFSETQ in the germline V gene. V lost 4 bases to trimming and J lost 4 bases, with 11 bases between them. The CDR3 length is 14 residues. The chain's CDR3 is CASSTGEFNEKLFF. The CDR3 nucleotides are TGCGCCAGCAGCACGGGGGAGTTTAATGAAAAACTGTTTTTT. The variable domain in full, with the rest retrieved from reference TRBV5-1 and TRBJ1-4, is KAGVTQTPRYLIKTRGQQVTLSCSPISGHRSVSWYQQTPGQGLQFLFEYFSETQRNKGNFPGRFSGRQFSNSRSEMNVSTLELGDSALYLCASSTGEFNEKLFFGSGTQLSVL.

The chain has TRBV6-5 and TRBJ2-6; D unresolved. V dropped 0 bases and J dropped 0 bases, with 9 bases sitting between them. Germline V gene data show CDR1 as MNHEY and CDR2 as SVGAGI. The CDR3 length is 17 residues. DNA for the CDR3: TGTGCCAGCAGTTACTCGATTGGGGTCTCTGGGGCCAACGTCCTGACTTTC. This codes for CASSYSIGVSGANVLTF.

This clonotype was counted at least ten times. The genes are TRBV27 and TRBJ1-5; D ambiguous. Germline lookup yields CDR1 MNHEY and CDR2 SMNVEV (reference sequence). There are 10 residues in the CDR3. The CDR3 loop reads CAESNQPQHF. CDR3 DNA sequence: TGTGCGGAAAGCAATCAGCCCCAGCATTTT.

This clonotype has only a few counts. J is TRBJ1-5 and V is TRBV6-1; no definite D call. The germline V and J ends were trimmed by 9 bases and 2 bases, with 14 bases remaining between them. Germline lookup yields CDR1 MNHNS and CDR2 SASEGT. The length of the CDR3 is 14 residues. This chain's CDR3 is CASGVMIGNQPQHF. CDR3 in DNA: TGTGCCAGTGGGGTCATGATTGGCAATCAGCCCCAGCATTTT.